This TCR beta chain came from a study of blood T cell repertoires in COVID-19. In the study overall: Sites across the United States, Italy and Spain contributed samples from acute and convalescent COVID-19. Sample material is recorded as cDNA or gDNA derived from T cells, B-cell-depleted T cells, or PBMCs.

In the original workflow: Using reference gene primer amplification, nucleated cell counts were estimated. TCRdb's table, derived via immunoSEQ multiplex PCR, lists solely in-frame clones and lacks some. V and J calls and clone size come straight from that table; D and trimming were deduced from the DNA. The sample contains about 490,000 clones, 80% to 90% of which appear only once. CDR1 is MNHEY, CDR2 SMNVEV, per germline (reference sequence). V lost 1 base and J lost 1; bases outside the gene matches: 18. CDR3 length: 22 residues. Sequenced sample: peripheral blood. The gene calls are TRBV27 and TRBJ2-3, with 12 bases lining up with TRBD2. The source is a human donor in a cohort sampled during active COVID-19. The CDR3 region has the DNA TGTGCCAGCAGTTTATGGGGGACAGGGCGCCTAGCGGGAGGGCCCGGCACAGATACGCAGTATTTT. It translates to CASSLWGTGRLAGGPGTDTQYF.